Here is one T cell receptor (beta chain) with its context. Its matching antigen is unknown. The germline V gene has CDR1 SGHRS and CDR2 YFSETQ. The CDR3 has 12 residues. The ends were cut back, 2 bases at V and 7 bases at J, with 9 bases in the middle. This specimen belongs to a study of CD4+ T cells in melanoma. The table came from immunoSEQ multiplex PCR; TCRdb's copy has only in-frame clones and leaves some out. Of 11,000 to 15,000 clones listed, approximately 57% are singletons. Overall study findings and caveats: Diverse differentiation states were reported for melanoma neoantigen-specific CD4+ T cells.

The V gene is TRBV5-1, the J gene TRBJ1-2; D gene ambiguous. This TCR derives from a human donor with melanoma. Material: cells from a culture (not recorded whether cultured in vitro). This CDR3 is CASSLMAGGYTF. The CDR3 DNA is TGCGCCAGCAGCTTAATGGCGGGTGGCTACACCTTC.